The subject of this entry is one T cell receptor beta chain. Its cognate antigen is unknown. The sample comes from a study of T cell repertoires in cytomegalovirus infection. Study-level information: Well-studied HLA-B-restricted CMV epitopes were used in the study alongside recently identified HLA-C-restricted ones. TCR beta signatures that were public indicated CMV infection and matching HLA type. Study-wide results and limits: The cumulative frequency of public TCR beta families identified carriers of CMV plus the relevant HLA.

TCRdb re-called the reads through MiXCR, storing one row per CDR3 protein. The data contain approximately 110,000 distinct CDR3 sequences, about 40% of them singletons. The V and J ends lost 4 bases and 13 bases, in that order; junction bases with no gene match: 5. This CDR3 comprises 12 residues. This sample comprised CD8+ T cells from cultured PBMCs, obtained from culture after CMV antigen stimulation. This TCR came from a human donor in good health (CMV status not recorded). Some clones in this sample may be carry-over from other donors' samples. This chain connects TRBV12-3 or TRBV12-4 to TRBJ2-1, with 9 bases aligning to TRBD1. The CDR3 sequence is CASSSTGGRQFF. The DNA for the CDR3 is TGTGCCAGCAGTTCCACAGGGGGCAGACAGTTCTTC.